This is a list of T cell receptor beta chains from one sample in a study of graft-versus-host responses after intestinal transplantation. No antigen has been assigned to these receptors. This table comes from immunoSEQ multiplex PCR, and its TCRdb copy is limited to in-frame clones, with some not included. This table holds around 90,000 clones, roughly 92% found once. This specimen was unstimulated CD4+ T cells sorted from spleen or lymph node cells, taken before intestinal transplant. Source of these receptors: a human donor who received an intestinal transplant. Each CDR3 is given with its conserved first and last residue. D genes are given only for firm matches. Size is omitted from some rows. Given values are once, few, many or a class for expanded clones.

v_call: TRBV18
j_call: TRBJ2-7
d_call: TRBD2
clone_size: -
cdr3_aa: CASSLDPGLAGSYEQYF
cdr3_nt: TGTGCCAGCTCACTGGACCCTGGACTAGCGGGTTCCTACGAGCAGTACTTC

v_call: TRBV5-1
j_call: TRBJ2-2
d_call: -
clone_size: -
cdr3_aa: CASSLEAGNTGELFF
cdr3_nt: TGCGCCAGCAGCTTGGAAGCGGGCAACACCGGGGAGCTGTTTTTT

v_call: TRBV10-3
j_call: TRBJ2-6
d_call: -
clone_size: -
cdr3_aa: CAISIPHEIQSRANVLTF
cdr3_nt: TGTGCCATCAGTATCCCTCATGAGATACAAAGTCGGGCCAACGTCCTGACTTTC

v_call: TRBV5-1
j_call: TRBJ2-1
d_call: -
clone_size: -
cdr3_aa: CASSLMQWGESYNEQFF
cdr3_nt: TGCGCCAGCAGCTTGATGCAGTGGGGAGAGTCCTACAATGAGCAGTTCTTC

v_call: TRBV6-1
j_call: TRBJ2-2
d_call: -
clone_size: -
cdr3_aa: CASSEGSFGELFF
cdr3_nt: TGTGCCAGCAGTGAGGGTTCTTTCGGGGAGCTGTTTTTT

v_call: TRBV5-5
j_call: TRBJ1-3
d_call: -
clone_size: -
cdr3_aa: CASSLGGLGNTIYF
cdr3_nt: TGTGCCAGCAGCTTGGGGGGGCTCGGAAACACCATATATTTT

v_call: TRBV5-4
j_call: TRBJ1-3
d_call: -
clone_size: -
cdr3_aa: CASSLDLRGLTSGNTIYF
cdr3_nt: TGTGCCAGCAGCCTTGACCTGCGGGGGTTGACCTCTGGAAACACCATATATTTT

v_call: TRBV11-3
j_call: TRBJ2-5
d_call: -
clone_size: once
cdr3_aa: CASSFSSQETQYF
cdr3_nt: TGTGCCAGCAGCTTTAGTAGTCAAGAGACCCAGTACTTC

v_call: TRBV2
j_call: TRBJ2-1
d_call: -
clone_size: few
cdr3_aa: CASSRGLSYNEQFF
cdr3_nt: TGTGCCAGCAGCAGGGGACTCTCCTACAATGAGCAGTTCTTC

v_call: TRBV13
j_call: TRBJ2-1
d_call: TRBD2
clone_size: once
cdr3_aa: CASSPPWTSGRYEQFF
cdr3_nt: TGTGCCAGCAGCCCCCCCTGGACTAGCGGGAGGTATGAGCAGTTCTTC

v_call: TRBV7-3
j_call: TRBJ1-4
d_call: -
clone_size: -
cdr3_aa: CASSLTGGPNEKLFF
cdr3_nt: TGTGCCAGCAGCTTAACGGGGGGACCCAATGAAAAACTGTTTTTT

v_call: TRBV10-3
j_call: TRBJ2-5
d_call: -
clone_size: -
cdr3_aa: CAIRGASSLQETQYF
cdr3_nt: TGTGCCATCAGGGGGGCTAGCTCCCTCCAAGAGACCCAGTACTTC

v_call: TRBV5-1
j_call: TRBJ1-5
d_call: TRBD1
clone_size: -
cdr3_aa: CASSLTGGYQPQHF
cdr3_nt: TGCGCCAGCAGCTTGACAGGGGGATATCAGCCCCAGCATTTT

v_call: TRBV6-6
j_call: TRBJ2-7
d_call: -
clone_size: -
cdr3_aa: CASSTGSWVSEQYF
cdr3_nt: TGTGCCAGCAGTACCGGCTCCTGGGTTTCCGAGCAGTACTTC

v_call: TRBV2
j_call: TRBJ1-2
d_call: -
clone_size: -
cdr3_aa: CASTPGTPNYGYTF
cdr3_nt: TGTGCCAGCACCCCCGGGACCCCTAACTATGGCTACACCTTC

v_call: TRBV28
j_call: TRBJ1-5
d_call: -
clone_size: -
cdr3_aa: CASSLVRLYSNQPQHF
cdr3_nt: TGTGCCAGCAGTTTGGTCAGACTGTATAGCAATCAGCCCCAGCATTTT

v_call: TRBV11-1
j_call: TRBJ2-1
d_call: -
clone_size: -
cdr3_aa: CASSLETIYNEQFF
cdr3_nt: TGTGCCAGCAGCTTAGAGACGATTTACAATGAGCAGTTCTTC

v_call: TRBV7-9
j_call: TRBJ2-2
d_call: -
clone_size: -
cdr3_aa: CASSLPSGELFF
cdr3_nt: TGTGCCAGCAGCTTACCAAGCGGGGAGCTGTTTTTT

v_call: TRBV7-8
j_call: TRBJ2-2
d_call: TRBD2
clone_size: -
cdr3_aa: CASSLMAGGTPNTGELFF
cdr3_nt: TGTGCCAGCAGCCTTATGGCGGGAGGTACCCCGAACACCGGGGAGCTGTTTTTT

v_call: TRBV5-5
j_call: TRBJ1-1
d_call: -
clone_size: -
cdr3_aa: CASSFLDQIRNTEAFF
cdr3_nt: TGTGCCAGCAGCTTTTTGGATCAAATCAGGAACACTGAAGCTTTCTTT

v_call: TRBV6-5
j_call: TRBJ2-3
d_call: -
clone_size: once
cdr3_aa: CASSRGTSTDTQYF
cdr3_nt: TGTGCCAGCTCGCGCGGCACTAGCACAGATACGCAGTATTTT

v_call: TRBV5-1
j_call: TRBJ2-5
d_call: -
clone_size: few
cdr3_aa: CASSGPGQETQYF
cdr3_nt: TGCGCCAGCAGCGGTCCTGGTCAAGAGACCCAGTACTTC

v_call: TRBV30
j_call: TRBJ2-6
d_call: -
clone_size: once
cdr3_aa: CAWRTSGANVLTF
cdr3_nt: TGTGCCTGGAGGACTTCTGGGGCCAACGTCCTGACTTTC

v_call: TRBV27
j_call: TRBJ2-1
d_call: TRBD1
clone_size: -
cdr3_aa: CASSLRDRGSYNEQFF
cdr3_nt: TGTGCCAGCAGTTTAAGGGACAGGGGGTCCTACAATGAGCAGTTCTTC

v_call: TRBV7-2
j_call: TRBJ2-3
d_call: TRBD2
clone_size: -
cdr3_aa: CASSPLVLAGHDTQYF
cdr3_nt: TGTGCCAGCAGCCCCCTGGTCCTAGCGGGGCACGATACGCAGTATTTT

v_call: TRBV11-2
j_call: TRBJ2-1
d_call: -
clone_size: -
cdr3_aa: CASSLVGRDPYNEQFF
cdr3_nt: TGTGCCAGCAGCTTAGTGGGGCGGGACCCCTACAATGAGCAGTTCTTC

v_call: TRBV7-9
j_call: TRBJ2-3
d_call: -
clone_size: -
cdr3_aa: CASSSPWGTDTQYF
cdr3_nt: TGTGCCAGCAGCTCCCCTTGGGGGACAGATACGCAGTATTTT

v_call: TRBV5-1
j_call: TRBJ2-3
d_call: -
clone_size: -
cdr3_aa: CASSLVGDRTDTQYF
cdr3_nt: TGCGCCAGCAGCTTGGTGGGGGACCGCACAGATACGCAGTATTTT

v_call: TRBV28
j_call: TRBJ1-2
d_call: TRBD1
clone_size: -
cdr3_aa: CASSAESGTVTYGYTF
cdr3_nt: TGTGCCAGCAGTGCGGAATCCGGGACAGTAACCTATGGCTACACCTTC

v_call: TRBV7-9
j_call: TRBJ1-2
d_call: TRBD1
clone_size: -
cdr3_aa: CASRIGSRPGQGPNYGYTF
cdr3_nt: TGTGCCAGCAGAATAGGGAGTCGACCGGGACAGGGACCTAACTATGGCTACACCTTC

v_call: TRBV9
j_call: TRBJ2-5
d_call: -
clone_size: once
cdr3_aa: CASSGGPQETQYF
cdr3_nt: TGTGCCAGCAGCGGGGGACCGCAAGAGACCCAGTACTTC

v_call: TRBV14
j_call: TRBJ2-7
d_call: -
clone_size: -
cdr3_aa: CASCPDQIGEQYF
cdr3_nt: TGTGCCAGCTGTCCGGACCAGATCGGGGAGCAGTACTTC

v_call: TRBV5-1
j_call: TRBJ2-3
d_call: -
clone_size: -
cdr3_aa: CASSGEGLGPDTQYF
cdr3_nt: TGCGCCAGCTCAGGGGAGGGCTTGGGTCCAGATACGCAGTATTTT

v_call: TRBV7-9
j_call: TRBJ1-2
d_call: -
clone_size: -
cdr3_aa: CASSLVMQGGFYGYTF
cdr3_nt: TGTGCCAGCAGCTTAGTCATGCAGGGCGGGTTCTATGGCTACACCTTC

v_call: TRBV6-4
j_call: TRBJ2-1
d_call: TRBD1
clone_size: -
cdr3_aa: CASRGQGNEQFF
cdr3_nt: TGTGCCAGCAGGGGACAGGGTAATGAGCAGTTCTTC

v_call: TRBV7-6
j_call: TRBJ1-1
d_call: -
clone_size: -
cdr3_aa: CASSLFKGGLEAFF
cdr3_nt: TGTGCCAGCAGCTTATTCAAAGGGGGATTAGAAGCTTTCTTT

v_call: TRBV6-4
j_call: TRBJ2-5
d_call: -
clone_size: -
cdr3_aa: CASAGRVGETQYF
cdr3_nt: TGTGCCAGTGCGGGCAGGGTGGGAGAGACCCAGTACTTC

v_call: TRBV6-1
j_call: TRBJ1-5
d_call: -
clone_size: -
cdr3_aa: CASSGYMSNQPQHF
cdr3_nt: TGTGCCAGCAGTGGTTACATGAGCAATCAGCCCCAGCATTTT

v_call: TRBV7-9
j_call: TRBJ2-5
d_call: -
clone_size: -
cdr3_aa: CASSPGRIETQYF
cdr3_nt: TGTGCCAGCAGCCCGGGACGGATAGAGACCCAGTACTTC

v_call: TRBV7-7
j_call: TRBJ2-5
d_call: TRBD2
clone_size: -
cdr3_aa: CASSPGLAGGGWETQYF
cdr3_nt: TGTGCCAGCAGCCCGGGACTAGCGGGAGGGGGTTGGGAGACCCAGTACTTC

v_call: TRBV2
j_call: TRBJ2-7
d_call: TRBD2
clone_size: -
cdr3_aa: CASSLGLAGGQYEQYF
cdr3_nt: TGTGCCAGCAGCCTAGGACTAGCGGGAGGACAATACGAGCAGTACTTC

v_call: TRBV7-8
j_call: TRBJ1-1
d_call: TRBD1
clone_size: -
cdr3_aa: CASSLTGGGTEAFF
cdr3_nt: TGTGCCAGCAGCCTTACAGGGGGGGGCACTGAAGCTTTCTTT

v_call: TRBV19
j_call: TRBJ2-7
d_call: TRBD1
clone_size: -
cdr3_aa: CASSTAGTGNSYEQYF
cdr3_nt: TGTGCCAGTAGTACTGCCGGGACAGGGAACTCCTACGAGCAGTACTTC

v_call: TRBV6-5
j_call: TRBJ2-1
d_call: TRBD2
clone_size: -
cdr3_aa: CASSRPLAGVNEQFF
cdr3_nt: TGTGCCAGCAGTCGCCCACTAGCGGGAGTGAATGAGCAGTTCTTC

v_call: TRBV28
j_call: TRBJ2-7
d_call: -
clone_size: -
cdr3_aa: CASRRGTPPYEQYF
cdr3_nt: TGTGCCAGCAGACGGGGAACTCCCCCCTACGAGCAGTACTTC

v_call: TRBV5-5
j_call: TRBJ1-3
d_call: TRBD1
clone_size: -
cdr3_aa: CASSPRTGVGNTIYF
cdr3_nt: TGTGCCAGCAGTCCGAGGACAGGGGTGGGAAACACCATATATTTT

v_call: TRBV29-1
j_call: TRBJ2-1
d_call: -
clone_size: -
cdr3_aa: CSVSSDFEQFF
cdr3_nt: TGCAGCGTTTCTTCGGACTTCGAGCAGTTCTTC

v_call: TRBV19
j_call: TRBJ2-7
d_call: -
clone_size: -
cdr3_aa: CASSPSSGASYEQYF
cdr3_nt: TGTGCCAGTAGTCCCTCTTCGGGGGCGTCCTACGAGCAGTACTTC

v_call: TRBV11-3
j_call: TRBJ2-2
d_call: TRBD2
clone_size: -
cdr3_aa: CATASGRTGELFF
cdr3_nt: TGTGCCACCGCTAGCGGGAGAACCGGGGAGCTGTTTTTT

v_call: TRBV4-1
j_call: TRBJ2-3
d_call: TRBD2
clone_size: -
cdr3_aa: CASSRRLAGGFEDTQYF
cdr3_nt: TGCGCCAGCAGCCGCCGACTAGCGGGAGGGTTCGAAGATACGCAGTATTTT

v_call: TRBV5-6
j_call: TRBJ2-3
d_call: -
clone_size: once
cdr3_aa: CASSLEAPRTQYF
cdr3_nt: TGTGCCAGCAGCTTGGAGGCTCCCCGTACGCAGTATTTT

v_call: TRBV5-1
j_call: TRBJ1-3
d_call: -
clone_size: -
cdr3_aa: CASSLATGQPSGNTIYF
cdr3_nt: TGCGCCAGCAGCTTGGCCACCGGACAACCCTCTGGAAACACCATATATTTT

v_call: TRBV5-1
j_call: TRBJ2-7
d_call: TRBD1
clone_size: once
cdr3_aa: CASSLGQGAVYEQYF
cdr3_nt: TGCGCCAGCAGCTTGGGGCAGGGGGCGGTCTACGAGCAGTACTTC

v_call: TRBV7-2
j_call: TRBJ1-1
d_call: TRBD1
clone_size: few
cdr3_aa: CASSLAGTGIAEAFF
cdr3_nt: TGTGCCAGCAGCTTAGCCGGGACAGGGATCGCTGAAGCTTTCTTT

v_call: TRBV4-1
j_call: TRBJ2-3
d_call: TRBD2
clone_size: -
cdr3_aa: CASSQELAGGPLTDTQYF
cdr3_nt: TGCGCCAGCAGCCAAGAACTAGCGGGAGGGCCCCTCACAGATACGCAGTATTTT

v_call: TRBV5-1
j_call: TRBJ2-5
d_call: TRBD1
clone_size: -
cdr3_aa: CASSLSFMGQQETQYF
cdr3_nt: TGCGCCAGCAGCTTGTCCTTTATGGGACAGCAAGAGACCCAGTACTTC